The present entry profiles one T cell receptor beta chain with its context. Its recognized antigen is unknown. There are no base qualities to consult, and no much larger clone falls within one base. The sample's time point label is to be understood as: baseline before oral tofacitinib. Lesional scalp punch biopsies and peripheral blood were collected from alopecia areata patients. After PBMCs were isolated by density centrifugation and stained for CD3, CD4 and CD8, a FACSAria was used to sort CD4+ and CD8+ T cells. The data derive from a study of CD8+ T cells in alopecia areata (dated by TCRdb to 2016 to 2018). With respect to the entire study: Treated patients were enrolled in an open-label pilot trial of oral tofacitinib at 5 to 10 mg twice daily for moderate-to-severe alopecia areata. In both human patients and the C3H/HeJ mouse model, the study applied high-throughput TCRbeta sequencing to look at T cell clonal expansion in alopecia areata. Biopsies were taken from tofacitinib-treated patients at baseline and at 4 and 24 weeks of treatment, and a later scalp biopsy was taken in several of the tofacitinib-treated patients. Amplification of TCRbeta CDR3 regions was done by immunoSEQ multiplex PCR using 35 Vbeta forward primers and 13 Jbeta reverse primers. The RNA source kit depended on sample type: the PAXgene miRNA kit for fixed scalp, the miRNeasy kit for PBMCs, and the RNeasy kit for mouse skin. Patients stayed on tofacitinib for 6 to 18 months and then had 6 months of follow-up off drug so that delayed response and recurrence could be assessed. Clonality in the scalp was compared among normal scalp (n=4), patchy alopecia areata scalp (n=8), and alopecia totalis/universalis scalp (n=8). Scalp tissue and sorted CD4+ and CD8+ peripheral blood T cells from patchy and totalis/universalis alopecia areata patients and from healthy controls were covered by human TCRbeta sequencing.

Library construction relied on the immunoSEQ multiplex PCR assay. RNA was extracted from all samples and reverse transcribed into cDNA, which served as template for TCR sequencing. First-strand cDNA was synthesized with SuperScript III using a 2:1 mix of oligo-dT and random hexamers. A synthetic immune receptor repertoire was used to measure amplification bias, and any remaining bias was corrected computationally. The original methods were these. Raw reads were preprocessed to remove errors, and CDR3 was defined according to IMGT conventions as the region from the conserved cysteine to phenylalanine. Clonality was computed by normalizing Shannon entropy by log2 of the number of productive unique TCRs and subtracting the result from 1. Whether each scalp clone was CD4 or CD8 was inferred by checking scalp TCRbeta sequences against the CD4 and CD8 repertoires from sorted blood. TCRdb obtained this table from immuneACCESS and retained in-frame rearrangements with V and J assigned. These tables miss some clones; where compared with another copy, unresolved V genes account for less than half of the shortfall, and the remainder is unexplained. That table supplies the V and J calls and clone size; D and trimming were determined from the DNA. In all, the sample holds some 240,000 clones, and approximately 52% of those were seen once. The ten largest clones capture 0.45% of the sample.

Results and caveats for the whole study, not just this receptor: Scalp TCR repertoire analysis is complicated because resident alphabeta T cells in normal human skin are also sequenced, whereas mouse skin is dominated by gammadelta T cells. Higher clonality and more expanded CD8+ clones were observed in lesional scalp than in normal scalp, particularly in alopecia totalis/universalis, a finding suggestive of antigenic drive. Shared TCR sequences between patients were less evident than in mice, which may be partly attributable to HLA diversity in the patient population.

CDR1 is given as GTSNPN and CDR2 as SVGIG, both from the germline V gene (reference sequence). The V end loses 1 base and the J end loses 1 base, and a stretch of 14 bases separates them. The CDR3 numbers 16 residues from cysteine through phenylalanine. The read is trimmed to its CDR3 DNA, 48 bases read in frame from base 1. This sample comprised CD4+ T cells sorted from blood, obtained at week 0. This clonotype was sampled from a human donor with alopecia areata. The V and J genes are TRBV30 and TRBJ1-5, with a tentative D gene TRBD1 over 5 matching bases. The bases are TGTGCCTGGAGTGCCGGTCCGGGGGGAAGCAATCAGCCCCAGCATTTT. It encodes CAWSAGPGGSNQPQHF.